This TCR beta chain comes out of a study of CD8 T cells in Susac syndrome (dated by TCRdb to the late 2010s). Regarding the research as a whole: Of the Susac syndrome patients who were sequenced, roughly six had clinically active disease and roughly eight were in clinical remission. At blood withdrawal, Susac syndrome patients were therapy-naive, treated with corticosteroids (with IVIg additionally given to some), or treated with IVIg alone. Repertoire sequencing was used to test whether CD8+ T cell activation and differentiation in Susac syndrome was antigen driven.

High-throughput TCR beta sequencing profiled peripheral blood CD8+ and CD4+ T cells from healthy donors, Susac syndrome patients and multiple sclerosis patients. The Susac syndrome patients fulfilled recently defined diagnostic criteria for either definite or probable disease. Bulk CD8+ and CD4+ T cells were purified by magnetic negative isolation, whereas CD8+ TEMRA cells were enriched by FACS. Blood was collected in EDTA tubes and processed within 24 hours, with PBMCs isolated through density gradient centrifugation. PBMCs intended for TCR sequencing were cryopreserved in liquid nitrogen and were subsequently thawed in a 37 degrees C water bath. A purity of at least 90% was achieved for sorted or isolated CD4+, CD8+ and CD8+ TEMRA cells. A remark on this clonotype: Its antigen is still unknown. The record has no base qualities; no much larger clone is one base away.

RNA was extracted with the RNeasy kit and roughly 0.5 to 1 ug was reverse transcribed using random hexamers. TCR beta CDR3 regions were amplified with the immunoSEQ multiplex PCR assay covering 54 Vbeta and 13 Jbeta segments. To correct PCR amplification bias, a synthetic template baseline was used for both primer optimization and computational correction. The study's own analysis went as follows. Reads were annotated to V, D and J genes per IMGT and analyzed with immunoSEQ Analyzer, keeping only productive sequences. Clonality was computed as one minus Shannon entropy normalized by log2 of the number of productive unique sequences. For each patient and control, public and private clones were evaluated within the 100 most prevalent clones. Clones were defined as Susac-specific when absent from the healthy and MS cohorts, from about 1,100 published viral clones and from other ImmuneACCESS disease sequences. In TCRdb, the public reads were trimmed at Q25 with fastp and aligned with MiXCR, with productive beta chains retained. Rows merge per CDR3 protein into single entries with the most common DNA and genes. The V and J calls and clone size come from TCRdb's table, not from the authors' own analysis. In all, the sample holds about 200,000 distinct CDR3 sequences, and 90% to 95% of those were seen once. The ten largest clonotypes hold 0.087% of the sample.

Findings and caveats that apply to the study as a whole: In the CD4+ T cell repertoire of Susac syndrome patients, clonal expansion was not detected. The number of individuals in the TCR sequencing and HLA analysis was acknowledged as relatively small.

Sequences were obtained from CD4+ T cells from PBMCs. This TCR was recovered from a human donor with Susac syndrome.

The CDR3 reads CSARRGEYNEQFF. The nucleotide sequence reads as follows: TGCAGTGCTAGACGTGGAGAATACAATGAGCAGTTCTTC. In this chain, TRBV20-1 is recombined with TRBJ2-1; too little of a D gene remains to name it. CDR3 length: 13 amino acids, cysteine to phenylalanine. Only CDR3 DNA remains: 39 bases, in frame from the first base. CDR1 and CDR2 are read off the germline V gene (reference sequence) as DFQATT and SNEGSKA. The germline ends are 9 bases apart after V is trimmed by 2 bases and J by 4 bases.